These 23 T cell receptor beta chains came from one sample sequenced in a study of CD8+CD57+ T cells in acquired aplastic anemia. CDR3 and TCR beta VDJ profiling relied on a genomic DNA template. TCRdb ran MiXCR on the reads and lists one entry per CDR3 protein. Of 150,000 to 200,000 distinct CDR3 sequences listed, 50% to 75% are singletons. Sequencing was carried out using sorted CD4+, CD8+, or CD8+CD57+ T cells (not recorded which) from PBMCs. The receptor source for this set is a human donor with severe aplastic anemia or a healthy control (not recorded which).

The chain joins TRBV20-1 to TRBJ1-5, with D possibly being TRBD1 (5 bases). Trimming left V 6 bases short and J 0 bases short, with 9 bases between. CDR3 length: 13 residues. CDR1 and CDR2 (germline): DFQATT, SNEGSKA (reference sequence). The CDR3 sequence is CSALGDSNQPQHF. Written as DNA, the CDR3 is TGCAGTGCGTTAGGGGATAGCAATCAGCCCCAGCATTTT.

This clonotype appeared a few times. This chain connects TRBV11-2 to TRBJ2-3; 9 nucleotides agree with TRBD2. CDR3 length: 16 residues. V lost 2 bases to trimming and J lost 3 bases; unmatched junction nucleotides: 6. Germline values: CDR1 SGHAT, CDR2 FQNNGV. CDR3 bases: TGTGCCAGCAGCTTAAGGTGGACTAGCGAGACAGATACGCAGTATTTT. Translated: CASSLRWTSETDTQYF.

The DNA for the CDR3 is TGTGCCAGCAGTTACTCGAGTGGGGGGGCCTACAATGAGCAGTTCTTC. This translates into CASSYSSGGAYNEQFF. The chain uses TRBV6-5 and TRBJ2-1, with TRBD2 matching over 7 bases. The CDR3 totals 16 residues. CDR1 MNHEY and CDR2 SVGAGI come from the germline V gene. V lost 0 bases and J lost 2; bases outside the gene matches: 4.

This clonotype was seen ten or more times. CDR3 sequence reads: CASSVVSGWDTQYF. As DNA, the CDR3 is TGTGCCAGCAGCGTAGTAAGCGGCTGGGATACGCAGTATTTT. The rearrangement uses TRBV9 and TRBJ2-3; a weak D match, TRBD2 (5 bases). The CDR3 length is 14 residues. Trimming removed 0 bases from V and 6 bases from J, with 11 bases in between. The germline V gene encodes CDR1 SGDLS and CDR2 YYNGEE.

The CDR3 here is CASSGSRGGYTF. The CDR3 region has the DNA TGTGCCAGCAGTGGATCAAGGGGGGGCTACACCTTC. The rearrangement links TRBV6-1 to TRBJ1-2, with D perhaps matching TRBD1 (6 bases). The CDR3 extends over 12 amino acids. Germline V gene data show CDR1 as MNHNS and CDR2 as SASEGT. The V and J ends lost 4 bases and 8 bases respectively, with 11 bases between them.

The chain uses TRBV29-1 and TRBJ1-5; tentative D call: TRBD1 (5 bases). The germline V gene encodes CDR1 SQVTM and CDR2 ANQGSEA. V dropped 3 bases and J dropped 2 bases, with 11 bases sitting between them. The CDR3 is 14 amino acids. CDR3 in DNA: TGCAGCGTTGATGAGGGAGGGGGCAATCAGCCCCAGCATTTT. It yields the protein CSVDEGGGNQPQHF.

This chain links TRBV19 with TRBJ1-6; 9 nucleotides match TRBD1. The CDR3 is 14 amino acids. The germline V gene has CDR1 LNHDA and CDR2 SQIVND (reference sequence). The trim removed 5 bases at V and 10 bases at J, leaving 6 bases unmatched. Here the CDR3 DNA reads TGTGCCAGTAGTCCCACAGGGGGCGGGTCACCCCTCCACTTT. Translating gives CASSPTGGGSPLHF.

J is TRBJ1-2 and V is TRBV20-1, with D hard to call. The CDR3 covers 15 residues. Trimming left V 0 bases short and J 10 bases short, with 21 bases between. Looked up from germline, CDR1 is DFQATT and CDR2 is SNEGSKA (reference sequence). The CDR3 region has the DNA TGCAGTGCTAGAGATAGGCAGTTCCCGGGTTTGGTCTACACCTTC. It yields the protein CSARDRQFPGLVYTF.

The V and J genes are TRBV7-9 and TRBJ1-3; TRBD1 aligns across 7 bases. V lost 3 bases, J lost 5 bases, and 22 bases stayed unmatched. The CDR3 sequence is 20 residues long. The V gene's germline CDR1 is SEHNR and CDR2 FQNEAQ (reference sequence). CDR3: CASSFGETGTEYKARNTIYF. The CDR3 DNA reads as TGTGCCAGCAGCTTCGGTGAGACAGGGACGGAGTATAAGGCCCGAAACACCATATATTTT.

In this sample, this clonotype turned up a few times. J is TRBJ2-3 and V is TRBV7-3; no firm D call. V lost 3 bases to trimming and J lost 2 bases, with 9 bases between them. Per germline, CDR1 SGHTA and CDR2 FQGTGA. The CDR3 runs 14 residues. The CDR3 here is CASSLTHSTDTQYF. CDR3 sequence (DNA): TGTGCCAGCAGCTTGACGCATTCCACAGATACGCAGTATTTT.

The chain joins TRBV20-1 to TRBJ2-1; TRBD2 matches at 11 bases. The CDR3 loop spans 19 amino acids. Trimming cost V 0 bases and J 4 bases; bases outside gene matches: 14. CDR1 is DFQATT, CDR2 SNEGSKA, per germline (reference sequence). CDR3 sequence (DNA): TGCAGTGCTAGAGATCTTAGCGGGAGGGCCACTTCACTGTACAATGAGCAGTTCTTC. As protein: CSARDLSGRATSLYNEQFF.

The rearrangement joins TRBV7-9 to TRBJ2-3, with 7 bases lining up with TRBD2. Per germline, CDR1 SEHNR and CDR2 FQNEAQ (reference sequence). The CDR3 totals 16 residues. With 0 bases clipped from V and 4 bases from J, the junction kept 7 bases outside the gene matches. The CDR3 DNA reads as TGTGCCAGCAGCTTAGCGGGCGGGAGAGGGGCAGATACGCAGTATTTT. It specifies CASSLAGGRGADTQYF.

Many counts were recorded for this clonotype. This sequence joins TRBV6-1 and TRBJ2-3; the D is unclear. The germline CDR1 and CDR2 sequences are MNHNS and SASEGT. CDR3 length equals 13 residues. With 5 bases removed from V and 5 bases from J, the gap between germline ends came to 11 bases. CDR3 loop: CASSTSRVDTQYF. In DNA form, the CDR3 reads TGTGCCAGCAGTACATCCCGGGTAGATACGCAGTATTTT.

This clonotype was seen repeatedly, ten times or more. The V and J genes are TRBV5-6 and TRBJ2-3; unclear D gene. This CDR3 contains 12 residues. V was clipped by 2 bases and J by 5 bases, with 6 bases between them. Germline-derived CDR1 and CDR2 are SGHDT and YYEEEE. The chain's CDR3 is CASSLRVDTQYF. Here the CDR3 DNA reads TGTGCCAGCAGCTTACGGGTAGATACGCAGTATTTT.

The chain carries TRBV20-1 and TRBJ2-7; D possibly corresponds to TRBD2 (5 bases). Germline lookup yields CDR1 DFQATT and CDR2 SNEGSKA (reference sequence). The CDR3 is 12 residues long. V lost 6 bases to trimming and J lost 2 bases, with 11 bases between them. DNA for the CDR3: TGCAGTGCCCTACTAGGAACCTACGAGCAGTACTTC. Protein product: CSALLGTYEQYF.

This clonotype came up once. In nucleotides, the CDR3 is TGCAGCGTTGAAGTAACCGGCGATGAGAACACCATATATTTT. Translated, it gives CSVEVTGDENTIYF. The J gene is TRBJ1-3, the V gene TRBV29-1; D gene ambiguous. V dropped 1 base and J dropped 7 bases, with 14 bases sitting between them. This CDR3 spans 14 amino acids. CDR1 is SQVTM, CDR2 ANQGSEA, per germline.

CDR3: CAISGDTSGSRNEQFF. Here the CDR3 DNA reads TGTGCCATCAGCGGAGACACTAGCGGGAGTAGGAATGAGCAGTTCTTC. The chain combines TRBV10-3 with TRBJ2-1; 11 bases agree with TRBD2. CDR1 is ENHRY and CDR2 is SYGVKD in the germline V gene. CDR3 length: 16 amino acids. V dropped 6 bases and J dropped 7; count of bases not matched to a gene: 11.

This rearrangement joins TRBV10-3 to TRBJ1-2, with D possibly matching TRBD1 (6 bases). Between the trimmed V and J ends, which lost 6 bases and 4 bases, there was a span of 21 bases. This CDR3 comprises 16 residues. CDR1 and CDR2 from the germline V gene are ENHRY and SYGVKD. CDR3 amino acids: CAIRLNAGGQLYGYTF. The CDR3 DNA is TGTGCCATCAGACTAAACGCGGGTGGACAGCTCTATGGCTACACCTTC.

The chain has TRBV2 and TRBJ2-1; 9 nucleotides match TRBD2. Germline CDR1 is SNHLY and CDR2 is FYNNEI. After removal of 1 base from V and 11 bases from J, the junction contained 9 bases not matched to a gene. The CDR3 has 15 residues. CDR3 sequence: CASSEGRVTSGKQFF. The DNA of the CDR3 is TGTGCCAGCAGTGAAGGTAGGGTGACTAGCGGCAAGCAGTTCTTC.

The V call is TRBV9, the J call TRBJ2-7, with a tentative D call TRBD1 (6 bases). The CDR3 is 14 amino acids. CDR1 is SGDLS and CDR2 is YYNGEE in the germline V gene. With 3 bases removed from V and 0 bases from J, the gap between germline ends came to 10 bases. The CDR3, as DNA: TGTGCCAGCAGCGCGCACAGGGCCTCCTACGAGCAGTACTTC. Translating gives CASSAHRASYEQYF.

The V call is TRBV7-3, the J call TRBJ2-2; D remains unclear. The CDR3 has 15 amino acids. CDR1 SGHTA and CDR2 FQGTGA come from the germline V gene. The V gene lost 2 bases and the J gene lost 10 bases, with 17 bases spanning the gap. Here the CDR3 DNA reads TGTGCCAGCAGCTTAGCGTACACTATAAGCCCGGAGCTGTTTTTT. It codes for CASSLAYTISPELFF.

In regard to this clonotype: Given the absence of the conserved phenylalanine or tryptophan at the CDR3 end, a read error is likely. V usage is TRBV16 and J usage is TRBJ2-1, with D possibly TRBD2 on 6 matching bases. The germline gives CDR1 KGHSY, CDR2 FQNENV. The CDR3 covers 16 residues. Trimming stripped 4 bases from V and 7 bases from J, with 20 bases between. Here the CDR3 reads CASSPTGTPVYNEQFL. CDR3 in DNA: TGTGCCAGCAGCCCTACGGGGACTCCTGTGTATAATGAGCAGTTCCTC.

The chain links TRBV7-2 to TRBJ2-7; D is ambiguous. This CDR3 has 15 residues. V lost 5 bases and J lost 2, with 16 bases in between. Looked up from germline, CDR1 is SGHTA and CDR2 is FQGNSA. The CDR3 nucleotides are TGTGCCAGCAGCCAAGATAGGACGTATACCTACGAGCAGTACTTC. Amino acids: CASSQDRTYTYEQYF.